This record concerns one T cell receptor beta chain sequence. The entry originates in a study of Ad26.COV2.S vaccination and SARS-CoV-2 variants. TCRdb's table, derived via immunoSEQ multiplex PCR, lists solely in-frame clones and lacks some. The top ten hold approximately 1.6% of the sample, which has approximately 410,000 clones, about 92% seen once. Treatment here: around 19 received Ad26.COV2.S at low or high dose, single or two shots; roughly five received placebo; per-sample allocation not given. Following the first vaccine or placebo injection, samples were taken on day 63. Per germline, CDR1 KGHSH and CDR2 LQKENI. This CDR3 comprises 16 residues. Trimming took 0 bases from V and 2 from J, leaving 12 bases between them.

This receptor was taken from a person between 18 and 65 years old who received the Ad26.COV2.S COVID-19 vaccine or a placebo. V usage is TRBV18 and J usage is TRBJ2-3; the D is unclear. Sample: peripheral blood, taken in a trial of Ad26.COV2.S vaccine versus placebo. The CDR3 region is CASSPPKGWYTDTQYF. As DNA, the CDR3 is TGTGCCAGCTCACCACCGAAGGGCTGGTACACAGATACGCAGTATTTT. The whole variable domain, filled in from reference TRBV18 and TRBJ2-3, reads NAGVMQNPRHLVRRRGQEARLRCSPMKGHSHVYWYRQLPEEGLKFMVYLQKENIIDESGMPKERFSAEFPKEGPSILRIQQVVRGDSAAYFCASSPPKGWYTDTQYFGPGTRLTVL.